The 22 T cell receptor beta chains presented below share a single source sample, sequenced in a study of cytomegalovirus exposure and HLA in healthy donors. Vbeta (60) and Jbeta (13) primers were used in the PCR. The repertoire was sequenced with immunoSEQ multiplex PCR; TCRdb's copy has only in-frame clones and lacks some. The repertoire consists of approximately 140,000 clones, with 75% to 80% occurring once and the leading ten covering roughly 1%. Sequenced input: PBMCs. All receptors derive from a woman in her sixties or seventies in good health and CMV-seronegative.

In its sample, this clone was seen a few times. The chain combines TRBV27 with TRBJ1-2; the match to TRBD1 covers 8 bases. The germline gives CDR1 MNHEY, CDR2 SMNVEV (reference sequence). CDR3 length: 16 residues. V shed 4 bases and J 3 bases; nucleotides not matched to a gene: 10. The CDR3 loop is CASSSIDRGHYYGYTF. The CDR3 nucleotides are TGTGCCAGCAGTTCTATCGACAGGGGACATTACTATGGCTACACCTTC.

The chain links TRBV5-6 to TRBJ1-4, with D maybe TRBD1 (6 bases). The CDR3 covers 14 residues. Trimming removed 3 bases at V and 14 bases at J, with 20 bases between. Germline assignment: CDR1 SGHDT and CDR2 YYEEEE. As DNA, the CDR3 is TGTGCCAGCAGCTCCTTCCAAAAACTGGGGGCTCTGTTTTTT. Residues: CASSSFQKLGALFF.

This clone has only one observation. CDR3: CAISESRQLAPKQYF. CDR3 in DNA: TGTGCCATCAGTGAGTCGCGACAGCTCGCCCCTAAGCAGTACTTC. V and J are TRBV10-3 and TRBJ2-7, with a tentative D call TRBD1 (5 bases). V was clipped by 0 bases and J by 8 bases, with 17 bases between them. The CDR3 length is 15 residues. The germline V gene has CDR1 ENHRY and CDR2 SYGVKD.

This clone was observed a single time. The chain uses TRBV28 and TRBJ1-2, with D uncertain. This CDR3 spans 14 amino acids. Germline V gene lookup returns CDR1 MDHEN and CDR2 SYDVKM. Trimming left V 6 bases short and J 3 bases short, with 14 bases between. CDR3 nucleotides: TGTGCCAGCAGCCAAGTGCGATCGGACTATGGCTACACCTTC. Its translation: CASSQVRSDYGYTF.

This clone occurred once. This rearrangement joins TRBV5-1 to TRBJ2-5, with 8 bases lining up with TRBD1. Gene TRBJ2-7 matches the end of the DNA better, so the J call may be wrong. Germline CDR1 reads SGHRS; CDR2 reads YFSETQ. CDR3 length: 12 amino acids. CDR3 amino acids: CASADRGYEQYF. The DNA for the CDR3 is TGCGCCAGCGCAGACAGGGGATACGAGCAGTACTTC.

This sequence joins TRBV15 and TRBJ1-5; 10 bases line up with TRBD1. The V and J ends lost 7 bases and 7 bases, in that order; junction bases with no gene match: 10. In germline, CDR1 is LNHNV, CDR2 YYDKDF (reference sequence). CDR3 size: 15 residues. CDR3 loop: CATKSGTGVDQPQHF. The CDR3 nucleotides are TGTGCCACCAAAAGCGGGACAGGGGTGGACCAGCCCCAGCATTTT. Filled out from reference TRBV15 and TRBJ1-5, the complete variable domain reads DAMVIQNPRYQVTQFGKPVTLSCSQTLNHNVMYWYQQKSSQAPKLLFHYYDKDFNNEADTPDNFQSRRPNTSFCFLDIRSPGLGDTAMYLCATKSGTGVDQPQHFGDGTRLSIL.

CDR3 loop: CASSLGGGLPFGYF. Here the CDR3 DNA reads TGCGCCAGCAGCTTGGGCGGGGGGTTGCCATTCGGGTATTTT. This chain joins TRBV5-1 and TRBJ2-3; 8 nucleotides match TRBD2. The CDR3 sequence is 14 residues long. Germline CDR1 and CDR2: SGHRS and YFSETQ. J lost 14 bases, V lost 0 bases, and 11 bases had no gene match.

The V and J genes are TRBV5-4 and TRBJ2-2; TRBD2 aligns across 10 bases. J was trimmed by 7 bases and V by 3 bases; bases with no gene match: 9. The CDR3 runs 16 residues. CDR1 is SGHNT and CDR2 is YYREEE in the germline V gene (reference sequence). CDR3 nucleotide sequence: TGTGCCAGCAGCTATGCTACTAGCGGGACGGGCGGGGAGCTGTTTTTT. Residues: CASSYATSGTGGELFF.

The chain has TRBV9 and TRBJ2-1, with 9 bases aligning to TRBD2. The CDR3 runs to 16 residues. Germline assignment: CDR1 SGDLS and CDR2 YYNGEE. The J segment lost 0 bases and the V segment lost 0 bases, leaving 1 base of the junction unmatched. Here the CDR3 DNA reads TGTGCCAGCAGCGTAGGACTAGCGGTCTCCTACAATGAGCAGTTCTTC. Encoded protein: CASSVGLAVSYNEQFF.

V usage is TRBV30 and J usage is TRBJ1-4, with D uncertain. The CDR3 runs 15 residues. V lost 2 bases and J lost 7, with 17 bases in between. CDR1 is GTSNPN and CDR2 is SVGIG in the germline V gene (reference sequence). CDR3 coding DNA: TGTGCCTGGAGTAAATCCCACGAACGGAGTGAAAAACTGTTTTTT. Translating it yields CAWSKSHERSEKLFF.

This clone was recorded once. The chain recombines TRBV4-2 with TRBJ1-4; maybe TRBD1 (6 bases). Germline assignment: CDR1 LGHNA and CDR2 YNFKEQ. V lost 0 bases and J 8 bases, leaving 13 bases between the germline ends. There are 15 residues in the CDR3. The CDR3 bases are TGTGCCAGCAGCCAAGATTGGGGGCGAGGGGAAAAACTGTTTTTT. This codes for CASSQDWGRGEKLFF.

The chain joins TRBV7-9 to TRBJ1-1, with a possible D match to TRBD1 (6 bases). The CDR3 length is 15 residues. V was shortened by 4 bases and J by 5 bases, with 17 bases between the two germline ends. The germline V gene encodes CDR1 SEHNR and CDR2 FQNEAQ (reference sequence). CDR3 DNA: TGTGCCAGCAGCTGGTACAGGGATGTGGGGACTGAAGCTTTCTTT. Its translation is CASSWYRDVGTEAFF.

This clone was picked up a small number of times. CDR3 in amino acids: CASSKGRVREQYF. The DNA for the CDR3 is TGTGCCAGCAGCAAAGGGAGGGTCCGGGAGCAGTACTTC. The chain recombines TRBV21-1 with TRBJ2-7; TRBD2 is the table's D call, not checked against the DNA. TRBV21-1 constitutes a pseudogene. This CDR3 comprises 13 residues.

The V and J genes are TRBV28 and TRBJ1-1; 7 positions match TRBD1. The CDR3 covers 12 residues. The V gene's germline CDR1 is MDHEN and CDR2 SYDVKM. V was clipped by 8 bases and J by 1 base; unmatched bases: 1. The CDR3 is CASWDRNTEAFF. CDR3 DNA sequence: TGTGCCAGCTGGGACAGGAACACTGAAGCTTTCTTT.

The chain employs TRBV29-1 and TRBJ1-1, with a tentative D call TRBD1 (6 bases). With 7 bases removed from V and 3 bases from J, the gap between germline ends came to 12 bases. The CDR3 has 12 amino acids. Germline CDR1 reads SQVTM; CDR2 reads ANQGSEA. CDR3 coding DNA: TGCAGCGCAAGGGGGGGGGACACTGAAGCTTTCTTT. This codes for CSARGGDTEAFF. Full variable domain (outside the CDR3, taken from reference TRBV29-1 and TRBJ1-1): SAVISQKPSRDICQRGTSLTIQCQVDSQVTMMFWYRQQPGQSLTLIATANQGSEATYESGFVIDKFPISRPNLTFSTLTVSNMSPEDSSIYLCSARGGDTEAFFGQGTRLTVV.

The CDR3 sequence: CASTVRAGANVLTF. The CDR3, as DNA: TGTGCCAGCACAGTCCGTGCTGGGGCCAACGTCCTGACTTTC. The chain recombines TRBV28 with TRBJ2-6; D uncertain. The CDR3 extends over 14 amino acids. The germline V and J ends were trimmed by 7 bases and 2 bases, with 9 bases remaining between them. Germline V lookup: CDR1 MDHEN, CDR2 SYDVKM.

The chain couples TRBV15 to TRBJ2-5; maybe TRBD2 (6 bases). The ends were cut back, 0 bases at V and 4 bases at J, with 9 bases in the middle. CDR3 length equals 14 residues. Germline-derived CDR1 and CDR2 are LNHNV and YYDKDF (reference sequence). The CDR3 bases are TGTGCCACCAGCAGAGAATTGGGAGGAGAGACCCAGTACTTC. Residues: CATSRELGGETQYF. Together with reference TRBV15 and TRBJ2-5, the CDR3 gives the full variable domain: DAMVIQNPRYQVTQFGKPVTLSCSQTLNHNVMYWYQQKSSQAPKLLFHYYDKDFNNEADTPDNFQSRRPNTSFCFLDIRSPGLGDTAMYLCATSRELGGETQYFGPGTRLLVL.

CDR3 DNA sequence: TGTGCCACCCAAGTCCGGGCGGGACTAGCGGCCTACGAGCAGTACTTC. Protein sequence: CATQVRAGLAAYEQYF. The chain couples TRBV15 to TRBJ2-7; 11 nucleotides match TRBD2. The J segment lost 2 bases and the V segment lost 8 bases, leaving 11 bases of the junction unmatched. Per germline, CDR1 LNHNV and CDR2 YYDKDF (reference sequence). The CDR3 has 16 residues.

This clone was recorded a few times. This chain links TRBV2 with TRBJ2-2; 11 bases fit TRBD2. This CDR3 is 16 amino acids long. Unmatched junction bases numbered 10, after V lost 6 bases and J lost 7 bases. Germline values: CDR1 SNHLY, CDR2 FYNNEI. The CDR3 nucleotides read TGTGCCAGCAGCTTTAGCGGGAGGGCCTTAGGCGGGGAGCTGTTTTTT. Translation: CASSFSGRALGGELFF. The full variable domain, its missing parts supplied by reference TRBV2 and TRBJ2-2, is EPEVTQTPSHQVTQMGQEVILRCVPISNHLYFYWYRQILGQKVEFLVSFYNNEISEKSEIFDDQFSVERPDGSNFTLKIRSTKLEDSAMYFCASSFSGRALGGELFFGEGSRLTVL.

This clone was detected once. The rearrangement links TRBV10-3 to TRBJ1-5; 9 nucleotides align to TRBD1. V shed 6 bases and J 6 bases; nucleotides not matched to a gene: 3. The CDR3 has 13 residues. Germline-derived CDR1 and CDR2 are ENHRY and SYGVKD. CDR3 DNA: TGTGCCATCAGGGACAGGGGTGGTCAGCCCCAGCATTTT. This gives the protein CAIRDRGGQPQHF.

The chain carries TRBV19 and TRBJ2-4; 8 bases align to TRBD1. Per the germline V gene, CDR1 is LNHDA and CDR2 is SQIVND (reference sequence). The CDR3 sequence is 15 residues long. V was pared by 7 bases and J by 7 bases, with 12 bases of the junction left unmatched. The CDR3 nucleotides are TGTGCCAGTACCCCAGGGGGCTTTTTTCGGAACATTCAGTACTTC. Translating gives CASTPGGFFRNIQYF. Looking up the rest from reference TRBV19 and TRBJ2-4 gives the full variable domain: DGGITQSPKYLFRKEGQNVTLSCEQNLNHDAMYWYRQDPGQGLRLIYYSQIVNDFQKGDIAEGYSVSREKKESFPLTVTSAQKNPTAFYLCASTPGGFFRNIQYFGAGTRLSVL.

This chain joins TRBV7-9 and TRBJ2-7, with D tentatively TRBD2 (6 bases). The CDR3 spans 14 residues. Germline CDR1 and CDR2: SEHNR and FQNEAQ (reference sequence). V was cut by 5 bases and J by 6 bases, with 17 bases left in between. CDR3 nucleotides: TGTGCCAGCAGCCAGCAGACGGGGGATAGCGAGCAGTACTTC. This gives the protein CASSQQTGDSEQYF. The complete variable domain, with remaining parts taken from reference TRBV7-9 and TRBJ2-7, reads DTGVSQNPRHKITKRGQNVTFRCDPISEHNRLYWYRQTLGQGPEFLTYFQNEAQLEKSRLLSDRFSAERPKGSFSTLEIQRTEQGDSAMYLCASSQQTGDSEQYFGPGTRLTVT.